The 30 T cell receptor beta chains in this list originate from one sample, sequenced in a study of blood T cell repertoires in COVID-19. Profiled with immunoSEQ multiplex PCR; TCRdb holds only in-frame clones, not every one. The sample lists about 140,000 clones; 65% to 85% were seen once. Specimen: peripheral blood. All receptors derive from a man aged 30-40 years with COVID-19, enrolled during active disease.

The CDR3 sequence: CASTKAGGQGEQYF. The CDR3 DNA reads TGTGCCAGTACTAAAGCGGGAGGGCAAGGCGAGCAGTACTTC. The chain is built from TRBV3-1 (or the pseudogene TRBV3-2) and TRBJ2-7; 10 nucleotides agree with TRBD2. V was clipped by 9 bases and J by 6 bases; unmatched bases: 11. The CDR3 is 14 residues long. Germline V gene sequence: CDR1 LGHDT, CDR2 YNNKEL (reference sequence).

The chain carries TRBV15 and TRBJ2-7; the match to TRBD1 covers 8 bases. J gave up 5 bases and V 0 bases, and 6 bases lay outside the gene matches. Germline-derived CDR1 and CDR2 are LNHNV and YYDKDF (reference sequence). The CDR3 runs to 15 residues. The CDR3 DNA is TGTGCCACCAGCAGAGATTATCAGGGGGCGGACGAGCAGTACTTC. Protein product: CATSRDYQGADEQYF.

The V call is TRBV2, the J call TRBJ2-2, with 11 bases matching TRBD1. CDR3 length: 14 amino acids. Trimming cost V 9 bases and J 5 bases; bases outside gene matches: 5. Germline CDR1 and CDR2: SNHLY and FYNNEI. The CDR3 loop reads CASIGTGGTGELFF. In DNA, the CDR3 is TGTGCCAGTATAGGGACAGGGGGTACCGGGGAGCTGTTTTTT.

The CDR3 bases are TGTGCCAGCAGTTGGGCAAGGACTAGCGGGAGGGCCAGCTCCTACAATGAGCAGTTCTTC. As protein: CASSWARTSGRASSYNEQFF. The chain links TRBV27 to TRBJ2-1; 15 nucleotides match TRBD2. Trimming at V came to 4 bases and at J to 0 bases, leaving 10 bases not matched to a gene. This CDR3 is built from 20 residues. The germline V gene has CDR1 MNHEY and CDR2 SMNVEV (reference sequence).

The V and J genes are TRBV5-6 and TRBJ2-1, with 8 bases matching TRBD2. The CDR3 has 16 amino acids. Per germline, CDR1 SGHDT and CDR2 YYEEEE. J gave up 7 bases and V 2 bases, and 11 bases lay outside the gene matches. This chain's CDR3 is CASSFKKTGGPNEQFF. The CDR3, as DNA: TGTGCCAGCAGCTTTAAGAAAACGGGAGGGCCAAATGAGCAGTTCTTC.

The chain combines TRBV28 with TRBJ1-5; TRBD1 matches at 7 bases. V was clipped by 7 bases and J by 3 bases; unmatched bases: 6. CDR1 MDHEN and CDR2 SYDVKM come from the germline V gene. The CDR3 contains 14 residues. CDR3 coding DNA: TGTGCCAGCACCCCGACAGGGAACAATCAGCCCCAGCATTTT. Amino acid sequence: CASTPTGNNQPQHF.

The chain uses TRBV3-1 (or the pseudogene TRBV3-2) and TRBJ2-2, with D uncertain. This CDR3 contains 14 residues. V was trimmed by 1 base and J by 6 bases, leaving 9 bases between them. Per the germline V gene, CDR1 is LGHDT and CDR2 is YNNKEL (reference sequence). CDR3 in DNA: TGTGCCAGCAGCCAAGCCGGAGCTGCCGGGGAGCTGTTTTTT. Translating gives CASSQAGAAGELFF.

This clone was counted a few times. This rearrangement joins TRBV6-5 to TRBJ1-2; D unclear. This CDR3 has 13 amino acids. Trimming took off 5 bases at V and 0 bases at J, with 7 bases between the two ends. The germline CDR1 and CDR2 sequences are MNHEY and SVGAGI. CDR3 DNA: TGTGCCAGCAGTCCCGGGTCTAACTATGGCTACACCTTC. Protein: CASSPGSNYGYTF.

This clone appeared a single time. V gene TRBV28 combines with J gene TRBJ1-1; 12 nucleotides agree with TRBD1. V shed 2 bases, J shed 1 base, and the junction held 5 bases outside the gene matches. CDR1 is MDHEN, CDR2 SYDVKM, per germline. The CDR3 totals 17 residues. The CDR3 is CASSLTGQGARNTEAFF. For the CDR3, the DNA is TGTGCCAGCAGTTTAACGGGACAGGGGGCACGGAACACTGAAGCTTTCTTT. Based on the CDR3 plus reference TRBV28 and TRBJ1-1, the full variable domain is DVKVTQSSRYLVKRTGEKVFLECVQDMDHENMFWYRQDPGLGLRLIYFSYDVKMKEKGDIPEGYSVSREKKERFSLILESASTNQTSMYLCASSLTGQGARNTEAFFGQGTRLTVV.

V usage is TRBV6-2 or TRBV6-3 and J usage is TRBJ1-3; tentatively, D is TRBD1 (6 bases). The V and J ends lost 2 bases and 0 bases respectively, with 11 bases between them. CDR3 length: 16 residues. Germline V gives CDR1 MNHEY, CDR2 SVGEGT. This chain's CDR3 is CASSYPDSHSGNTIYF. The DNA for the CDR3 is TGTGCCAGCAGTTACCCGGACAGCCACTCTGGAAACACCATATATTTT.

The J gene is TRBJ2-7, the V gene TRBV28, with 11 bases that match TRBD1. V was pared by 6 bases and J by 3 bases, with 10 bases of the junction left unmatched. Germline V gives CDR1 MDHEN, CDR2 SYDVKM. The CDR3 extends over 16 amino acids. CDR3 nucleotides: TGTGCCAGCAGCCCTGGGGCCGGGACAGGGGGCTACGAGCAGTACTTC. It is translated as CASSPGAGTGGYEQYF.

CDR3 nucleotides: TGTGCCAGCAGTCCGGGGGACGTTCACTCCTACGAGCAGTACTTC. Its translation is CASSPGDVHSYEQYF. The chain carries TRBV28 and TRBJ2-7, with TRBD2 as a possible D gene (6 bases). The CDR3 has 15 residues. CDR1 MDHEN and CDR2 SYDVKM come from the germline V gene. V lost 5 bases and J lost 0, with 14 bases in between.

The rearrangement uses TRBV6-5 and TRBJ1-1; 7 bases map to TRBD1. V shed 7 bases and J 11 bases; nucleotides not matched to a gene: 7. Germline-derived CDR1 and CDR2 are MNHEY and SVGAGI. This CDR3 is built from 11 residues. The CDR3 sequence is CASNKGGRAFF. The DNA of the CDR3 is TGTGCCAGCAATAAAGGGGGCAGGGCTTTCTTT.

This clone was detected once. V gene TRBV24-1 combines with J gene TRBJ2-1, with 7 bases matching TRBD2. This CDR3 contains 15 residues. Germline V gene lookup returns CDR1 KGHDR and CDR2 SFDVKD. V lost 7 bases, J lost 6 bases, and 11 bases stayed unmatched. This chain's CDR3 is CATSAAGFSANEQFF. DNA for the CDR3: TGTGCCACCAGCGCAGCGGGATTTTCAGCCAATGAGCAGTTCTTC.

This rearrangement joins TRBV12-3 or TRBV12-4 to TRBJ1-2, with 9 nucleotides matching TRBD1. Losses at the gene ends were 6 bases for V and 4 bases for J; bases not matched to a gene: 3. The CDR3 covers 13 residues. The DNA of the CDR3 is TGTGCCAGCAGCTGGGACAGGGCCTATGGCTACACCTTC. Translating it yields CASSWDRAYGYTF.

This chain joins TRBV7-2 and TRBJ1-2; 8 bases agree with TRBD1. The germline V gene has CDR1 SGHTA and CDR2 FQGNSA. V was pared by 4 bases and J by 4 bases, with 8 bases of the junction left unmatched. The CDR3 length is 15 residues. Written as DNA, the CDR3 is TGTGCCAGCAGCTCCATAACAGGGGGACCCTATGGCTACACCTTC. Translation gives CASSSITGGPYGYTF.

The chain has TRBV7-2 and TRBJ1-1; D is unclear. The CDR3 is 13 amino acids. The V gene lost 2 bases and the J gene lost 6 bases, with 10 bases spanning the gap. Per germline, CDR1 SGHTA and CDR2 FQGNSA. The CDR3 DNA sequence: TGTGCCAGCAGCTTAACTGGGAGGGCTGAAGCTTTCTTT. Protein: CASSLTGRAEAFF.

The rearrangement uses TRBV5-1 and TRBJ2-7, with TRBD1 identical over 9 bases. CDR1 SGHRS and CDR2 YFSETQ come from the germline V gene. This CDR3 has 14 amino acids. With V trimmed by 2 bases and J by 5 bases, 5 bases remained unmatched. CDR3 protein: CASSFSGTGNEQYF. The DNA for the CDR3 is TGCGCCAGCAGCTTCTCCGGGACAGGGAACGAGCAGTACTTC.

The rearrangement links TRBV7-3 to TRBJ2-3; D is unclear. CDR3 length: 14 amino acids. The germline CDR1 and CDR2 sequences are SGHTA and FQGTGA. Trimming left V 0 bases short and J 0 bases short, with 4 bases between. CDR3 in amino acids: CASSLTQSTDTQYF. In DNA, the CDR3 is TGTGCCAGCAGCTTAACGCAGAGCACAGATACGCAGTATTTT.

The rearrangement uses TRBV3-1 (or the pseudogene TRBV3-2) and TRBJ1-2, with a possible D match to TRBD1 (6 bases). Germline CDR1 reads LGHDT; CDR2 reads YNNKEL (reference sequence). This CDR3 has 19 residues. The V end lost 1 base, the J end lost 2 bases, and 23 bases lay between the germline ends. Here the CDR3 reads CASSQVGPGVLLGNYGYTF. The CDR3 DNA reads as TGTGCCAGCAGCCAAGTAGGGCCAGGGGTTCTATTAGGGAACTATGGCTACACCTTC.

This chain connects TRBV28 to TRBJ1-3, with TRBD1 matching over 7 bases. With V trimmed by 5 bases and J by 7 bases, 11 bases remained unmatched. The CDR3 is 15 amino acids. CDR1 is MDHEN and CDR2 is SYDVKM in the germline V gene. The CDR3 protein is CASSPAQGGRNTIYF. The CDR3 DNA sequence: TGTGCCAGCAGTCCCGCCCAGGGGGGACGGAACACCATATATTTT.

This chain uses TRBV5-4 with TRBJ2-4; D uncertain. V lost 0 bases and J lost 0, with 13 bases in between. Looked up from germline, CDR1 is SGHNT and CDR2 is YYREEE (reference sequence). The CDR3 spans 17 residues. CDR3 region: CASSLDRRSLAKNIQYF. CDR3 nucleotide sequence: TGTGCCAGCAGCTTGGACCGTCGGAGTCTAGCCAAAAACATTCAGTACTTC.

The chain links TRBV19 to TRBJ1-2; TRBD1 is a possible D gene (5 bases). V gave up 3 bases and J gave up 5 bases, with 13 bases separating them. The CDR3 loop spans 14 amino acids. Germline-derived CDR1 and CDR2 are LNHDA and SQIVND (reference sequence). The CDR3 region is CASSIQGSWYGYTF. Written as DNA, the CDR3 is TGTGCCAGTAGTATTCAGGGTTCATGGTATGGCTACACCTTC.

The chain recombines TRBV5-1 with TRBJ2-3, with 10 bases that match TRBD2. V was pared by 0 bases and J by 1 base, with 2 bases of the junction left unmatched. This CDR3 spans 16 amino acids. CDR1 SGHRS and CDR2 YFSETQ come from the germline V gene. Here the CDR3 DNA reads TGCGCCAGCAGCTTGGATCTAGCGGGGGGCACAGATACGCAGTATTTT. Protein product: CASSLDLAGGTDTQYF.

The chain has TRBV6-6 and TRBJ2-3; no clear D. This CDR3 has 13 amino acids. Germline values: CDR1 MNHNY, CDR2 SVGAGI (reference sequence). The V end lost 2 bases, the J end lost 1 base, and 4 bases lay between the germline ends. CDR3 DNA: TGTGCCAGCAGTTACCCGGGCACAGATACGCAGTATTTT. Translating gives CASSYPGTDTQYF.

The chain recombines TRBV30 with TRBJ2-5, with a tentative D call TRBD1 (5 bases). Germline CDR1 GTSNPN, CDR2 SVGIG (reference sequence). This CDR3 contains 13 residues. V gave up 2 bases and J gave up 2 bases, with 9 bases separating them. CDR3 in amino acids: CAWSNRWQETQYF. The DNA for the CDR3 is TGTGCCTGGAGTAACAGGTGGCAAGAGACCCAGTACTTC.

J is TRBJ2-2 and V is TRBV7-8, with 8 bases fitting TRBD2. The germline CDR1 and CDR2 sequences are SGHVS and FQNEAQ. The junction had 1 base not matched to a gene; V was cut back by 3 bases and J by 1 base. The CDR3 extends over 15 amino acids. CDR3 DNA: TGTGCCAGCAGCTTCCTAGCGGGGAACACCGGGGAGCTGTTTTTT. As protein: CASSFLAGNTGELFF.

The chain uses TRBV2 and TRBJ1-5; no definite D call. Germline lookup yields CDR1 SNHLY and CDR2 FYNNEI. This CDR3 spans 16 amino acids. Trimming took 0 bases from V and 0 from J, leaving 9 bases between them. CDR3 in DNA: TGTGCCAGCAGTGAAGCCCCCTCGCGTAGCAATCAGCCCCAGCATTTT. This gives the protein CASSEAPSRSNQPQHF.

This chain links TRBV2 with TRBJ2-5; TRBD2 matches 7 bases. Germline trimming cut 4 bases from V and 5 bases from J; bases unmatched to any gene: 7. The CDR3 is made up of 14 amino acids. CDR1 is SNHLY and CDR2 is FYNNEI in the germline V gene. The CDR3 DNA sequence: TGTGCCAGCAGTGGTCGGGGGGACTATGAGACCCAGTACTTC. It codes for CASSGRGDYETQYF.

The J gene is TRBJ1-2, the V gene TRBV3-1 (or the pseudogene TRBV3-2); 7 bases align to TRBD1. Germline V gives CDR1 LGHDT, CDR2 YNNKEL (reference sequence). The junction had 17 bases not matched to a gene; V was cut back by 3 bases and J by 4 bases. The CDR3 is 18 residues long. The CDR3 loop reads CASSHVMTGTRDSYGYTF. CDR3 in DNA: TGTGCCAGCAGCCACGTAATGACCGGGACAAGGGACAGCTATGGCTACACCTTC.